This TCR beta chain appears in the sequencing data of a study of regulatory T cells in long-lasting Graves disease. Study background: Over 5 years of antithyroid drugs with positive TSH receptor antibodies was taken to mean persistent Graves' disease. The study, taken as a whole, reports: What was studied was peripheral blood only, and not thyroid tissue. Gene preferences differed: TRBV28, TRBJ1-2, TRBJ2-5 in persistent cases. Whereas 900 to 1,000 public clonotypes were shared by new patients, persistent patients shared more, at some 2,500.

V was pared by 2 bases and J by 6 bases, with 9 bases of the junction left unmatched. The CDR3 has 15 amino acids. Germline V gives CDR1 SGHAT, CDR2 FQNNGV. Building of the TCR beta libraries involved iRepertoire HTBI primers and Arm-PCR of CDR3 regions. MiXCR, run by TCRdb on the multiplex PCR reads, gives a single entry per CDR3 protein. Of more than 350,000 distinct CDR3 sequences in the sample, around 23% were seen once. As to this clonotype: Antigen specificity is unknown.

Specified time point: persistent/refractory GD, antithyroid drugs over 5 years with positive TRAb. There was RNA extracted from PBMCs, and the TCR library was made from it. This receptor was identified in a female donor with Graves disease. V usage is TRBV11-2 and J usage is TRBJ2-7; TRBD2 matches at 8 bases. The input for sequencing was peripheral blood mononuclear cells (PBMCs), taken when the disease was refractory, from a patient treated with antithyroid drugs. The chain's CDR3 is CASSLYSGNVGEQYF. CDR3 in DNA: TGTGCCAGCAGCTTATATAGCGGGAACGTTGGCGAGCAGTACTTC.